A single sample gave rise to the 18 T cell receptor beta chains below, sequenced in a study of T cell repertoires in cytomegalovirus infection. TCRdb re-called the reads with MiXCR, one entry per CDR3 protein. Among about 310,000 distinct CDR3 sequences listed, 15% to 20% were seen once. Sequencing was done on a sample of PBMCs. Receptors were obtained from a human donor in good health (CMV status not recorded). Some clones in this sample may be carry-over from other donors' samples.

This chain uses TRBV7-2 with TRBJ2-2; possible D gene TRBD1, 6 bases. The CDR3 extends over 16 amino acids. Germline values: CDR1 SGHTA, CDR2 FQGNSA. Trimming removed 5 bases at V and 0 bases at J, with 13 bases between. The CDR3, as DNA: TGTGCCAGCAGCACCCGGACAGTGGCGAACACCGGGGAGCTGTTTTTT. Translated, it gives CASSTRTVANTGELFF.

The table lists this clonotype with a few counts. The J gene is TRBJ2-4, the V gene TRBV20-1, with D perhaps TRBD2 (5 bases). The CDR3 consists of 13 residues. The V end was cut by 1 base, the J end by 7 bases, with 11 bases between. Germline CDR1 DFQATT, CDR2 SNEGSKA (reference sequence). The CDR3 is CSARAGISNIQYF. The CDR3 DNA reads TGCAGTGCTAGAGCGGGGATATCGAACATTCAGTACTTC.

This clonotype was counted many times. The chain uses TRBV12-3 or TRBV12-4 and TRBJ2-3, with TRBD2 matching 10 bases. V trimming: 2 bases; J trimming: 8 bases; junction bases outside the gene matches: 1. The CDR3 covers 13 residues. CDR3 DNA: TGTGCCAGCAGTTTACTAGCGGGGGTTACGCAGTATTTT. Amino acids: CASSLLAGVTQYF.

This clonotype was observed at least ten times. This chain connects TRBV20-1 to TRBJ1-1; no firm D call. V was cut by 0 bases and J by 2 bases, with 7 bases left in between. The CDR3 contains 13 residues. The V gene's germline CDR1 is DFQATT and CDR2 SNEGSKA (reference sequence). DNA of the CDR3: TGCAGTGCTAGAGATGGGAGTAACACTGAAGCTTTCTTT. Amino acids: CSARDGSNTEAFF.

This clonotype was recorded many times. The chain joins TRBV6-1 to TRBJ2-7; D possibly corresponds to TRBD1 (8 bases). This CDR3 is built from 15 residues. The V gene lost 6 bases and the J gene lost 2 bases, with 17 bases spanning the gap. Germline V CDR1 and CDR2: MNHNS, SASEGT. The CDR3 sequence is CASRPAGQDTYEQYF. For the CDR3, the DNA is TGTGCCAGCAGGCCAGCGGGACAGGATACCTACGAGCAGTACTTC.

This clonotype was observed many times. Here the CDR3 DNA reads TGTGCCAGTAGCCCCGGCGGGGGGCGGGGTGGCTACACCTTC. This translates into CASSPGGGRGGYTF. The chain employs TRBV19 and TRBJ1-2, with a tentative D call TRBD1 (6 bases). Germline lookup yields CDR1 LNHDA and CDR2 SQIVND (reference sequence). The CDR3 has 14 residues. Trimming pared 6 bases from V and 7 bases from J, leaving 18 bases between.

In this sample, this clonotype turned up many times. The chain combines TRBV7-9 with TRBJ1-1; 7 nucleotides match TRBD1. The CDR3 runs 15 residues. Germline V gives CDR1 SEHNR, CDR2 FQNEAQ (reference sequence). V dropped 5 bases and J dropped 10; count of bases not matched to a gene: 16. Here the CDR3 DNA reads TGTGCCAGCAGCCAAAATAGGGACAGTATCGTTGGAGCTTTCTTT. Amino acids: CASSQNRDSIVGAFF.

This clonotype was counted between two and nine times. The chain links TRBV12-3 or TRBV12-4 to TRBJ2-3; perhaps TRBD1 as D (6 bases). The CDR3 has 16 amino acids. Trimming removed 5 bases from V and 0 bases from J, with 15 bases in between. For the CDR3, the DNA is TGTGCCAGCAGTCCACACACAGGGATAAGCACAGATACGCAGTATTTT. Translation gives CASSPHTGISTDTQYF.

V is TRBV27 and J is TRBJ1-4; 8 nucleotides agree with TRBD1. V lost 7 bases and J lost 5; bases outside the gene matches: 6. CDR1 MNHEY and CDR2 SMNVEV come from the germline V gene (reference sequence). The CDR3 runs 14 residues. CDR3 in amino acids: CASKLWTGNEKLFF. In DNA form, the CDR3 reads TGTGCCAGCAAACTCTGGACAGGGAATGAAAAACTGTTTTTT.

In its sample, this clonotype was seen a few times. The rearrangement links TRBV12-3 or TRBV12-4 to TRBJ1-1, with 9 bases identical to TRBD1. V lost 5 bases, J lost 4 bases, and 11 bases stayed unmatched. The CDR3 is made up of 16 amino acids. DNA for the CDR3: TGTGCCAGCAGTCCCCGCCTAGGACAGGGGACCACTGAAGCTTTCTTT. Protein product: CASSPRLGQGTTEAFF.

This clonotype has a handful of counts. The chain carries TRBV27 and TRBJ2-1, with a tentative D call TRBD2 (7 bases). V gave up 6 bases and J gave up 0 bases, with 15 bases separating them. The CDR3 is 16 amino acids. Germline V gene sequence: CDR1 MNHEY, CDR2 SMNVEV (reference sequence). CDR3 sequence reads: CASREKGGGSYNEQFF. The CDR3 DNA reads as TGTGCCAGCAGAGAGAAGGGGGGGGGCTCCTACAATGAGCAGTTCTTC.

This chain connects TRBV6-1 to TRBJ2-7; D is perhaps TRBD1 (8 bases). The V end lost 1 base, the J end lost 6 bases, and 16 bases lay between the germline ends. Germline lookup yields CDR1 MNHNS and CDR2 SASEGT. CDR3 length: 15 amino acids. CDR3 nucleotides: TGTGCCAGCAGTGAAGACACAGGGGGGGTATCCGAGCAGTACTTC. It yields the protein CASSEDTGGVSEQYF.

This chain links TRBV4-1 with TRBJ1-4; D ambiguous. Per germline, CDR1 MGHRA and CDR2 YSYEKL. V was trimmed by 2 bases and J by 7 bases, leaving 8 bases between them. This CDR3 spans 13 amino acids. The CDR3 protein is CASSQTSGEKLFF. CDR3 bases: TGCGCCAGCAGCCAAACCAGCGGTGAAAAACTGTTTTTT.

CDR3 region: CSATGQESYEQYF. The CDR3 DNA reads TGCAGTGCTACAGGACAGGAGAGCTACGAGCAGTACTTC. The chain has TRBV20-1 and TRBJ2-7, with TRBD1 matching over 7 bases. V lost 4 bases and J lost 3; bases outside the gene matches: 6. Germline V gene sequence: CDR1 DFQATT, CDR2 SNEGSKA (reference sequence). The CDR3 sequence is 13 residues long.

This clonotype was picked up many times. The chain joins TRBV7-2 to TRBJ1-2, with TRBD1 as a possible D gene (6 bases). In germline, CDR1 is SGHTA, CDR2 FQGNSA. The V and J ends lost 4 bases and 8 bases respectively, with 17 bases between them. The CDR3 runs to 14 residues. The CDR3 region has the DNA TGTGCCAGCAGCTCCGTCCCGGGGACAATAGGCTACACCTTC. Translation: CASSSVPGTIGYTF.

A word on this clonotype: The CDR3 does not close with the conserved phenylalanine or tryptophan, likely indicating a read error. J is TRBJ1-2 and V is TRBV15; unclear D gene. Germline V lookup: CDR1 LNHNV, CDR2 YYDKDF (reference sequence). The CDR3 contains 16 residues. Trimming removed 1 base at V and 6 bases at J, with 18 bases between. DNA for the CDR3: TGTGCCACCAGCAGAGCTATGGATAGGGCCCGCGATGGCTACACCGTC. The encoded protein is CATSRAMDRARDGYTV.

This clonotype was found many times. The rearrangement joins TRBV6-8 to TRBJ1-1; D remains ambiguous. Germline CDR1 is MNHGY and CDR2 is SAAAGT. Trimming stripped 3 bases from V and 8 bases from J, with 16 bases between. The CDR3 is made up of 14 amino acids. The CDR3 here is CASSYLSGKQEAFF. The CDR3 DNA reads TGTGCCAGCAGTTATCTTTCGGGGAAGCAAGAAGCTTTCTTT.

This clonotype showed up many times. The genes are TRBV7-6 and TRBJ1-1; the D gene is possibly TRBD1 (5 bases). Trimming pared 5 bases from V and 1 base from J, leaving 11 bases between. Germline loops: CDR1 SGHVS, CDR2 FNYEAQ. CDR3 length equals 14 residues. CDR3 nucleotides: TGTGCCAGCAGCGCCAGGCAGGGGAACACTGAAGCTTTCTTT. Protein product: CASSARQGNTEAFF.